A selection of T cell receptor beta chains follows, all from one sample in a study of shared clonotypes between healthy human individuals. The data were produced by immunoSEQ multiplex PCR, yet TCRdb's version contains in-frame clones alone and is incomplete. The sample yields about 960,000 clones, approximately 80% seen once. The material sequenced was memory CD4+ T cells sorted from blood. The receptors originated from a man between 18 and 29 years old in good health. The CDR3 runs from the conserved cysteine through the conserved F or W. Fields, in order: D gene, clone size, V gene, J gene, CDR3 DNA, CDR3 protein. D genes are given only for firm matches. For some rows the clone size is stated as once, few or many, or as a class when expanded; others skip it.

>TRBD2|many|TRBV7-2|TRBJ2-1
TGTGCCAGCAGCCTACTAACTAGCGGAGCATCACAGTTCTTC
CASSLLTSGASQFF
>TRBD2|-|TRBV5-8|TRBJ2-5
TGTGCCAGCAGCTTTCAGCGGGGAGGTCGGGAGACCCAGTACTTC
CASSFQRGGRETQYF
>TRBD2|-|TRBV6-5|TRBJ2-7
TGTGCCAGCAGTTACAAGGGACTAGCGGCCTACGAGCAGTACTTC
CASSYKGLAAYEQYF
>TRBD2|-|TRBV5-1|TRBJ2-1
TGCGCCAGCAGCCCGGACCCGCCCGGGACTAACGCCAATGAGCAGTTCTTC
CASSPDPPGTNANEQFF
>TRBD2|-|TRBV28|TRBJ2-1
TGTGCCAGCACCGGGACTAGAACTTACAATGAGCAGTTCTTC
CASTGTRTYNEQFF
>-|many|TRBV9|TRBJ1-2
TGTGCCAGCAGCGCCGTGCCATTCTATGGCTACACCTTC
CASSAVPFYGYTF
>-|-|TRBV6-5|TRBJ1-5
TGTGCCAGCAGTTACTGGCAGGGAGATCAGCCCCAGCATTTT
CASSYWQGDQPQHF
>-|-|TRBV30|TRBJ1-5
TGTGCCTGGAGCGGTAAACGCAATCAGCCCCAGCATTTT
CAWSGKRNQPQHF
>TRBD1|-|TRBV7-2|TRBJ2-7
TGTGCCAGCAGCCAGGACAGGGTCGAGCAGTACTTC
CASSQDRVEQYF
>-|-|TRBV6-5|TRBJ2-3
TGTGCCAGCAGCGACTTCACAGATACGCAGTATTTT
CASSDFTDTQYF
>-|-|TRBV5-1|TRBJ2-5
TGCGCCAGCAGCTTGGCGGGGGGACACGGGATCCAAGAGACCCAGTACTTC
CASSLAGGHGIQETQYF
>-|-|TRBV4-3|TRBJ2-7
TGCGCCAGCGGGAGAGCCTACGAGCAGTACTTC
CASGRAYEQYF
>TRBD1|once|TRBV6-6|TRBJ2-1
TGTGCCAGCAGTTCCGGGACAGCCCTAAACAATGAGCAGTTCTTC
CASSSGTALNNEQFF
>-|-|TRBV7-6|TRBJ2-3
TGTGCCAGCAGCTTATTGCGGGCCGCAGATACGCAGTATTTT
CASSLLRAADTQYF
>-|-|TRBV19|TRBJ1-6
TGTGCCAGTAGTATTGAAGGACAGAGGAATTCACCCCTCCACTTT
CASSIEGQRNSPLHF
>TRBD2|-|TRBV10-3|TRBJ2-7
TGTGCCATCAGTGAGTCGGGGCTAGCGGGATTGTCGTACGAGCAGTACTTC
CAISESGLAGLSYEQYF
>-|once|TRBV5-5|TRBJ1-3
TGTGCCAGCAGCTTGGGATTTGGGGATTCTGGAAACACCATATATTTT
CASSLGFGDSGNTIYF
>-|-|TRBV6-6|TRBJ2-7
TGTGCCAGCAGTCCAACGTCTACCTACGAGCAGTACTTC
CASSPTSTYEQYF
>TRBD2|-|TRBV10-1|TRBJ2-3
TGCGCCAGCAGTGAGCTAGCGGGGGCTAGTACGCAGTATTTT
CASSELAGASTQYF
>-|-|TRBV28|TRBJ1-5
TGTGCCAGCAGGTTTGGTTGGCAGCCCCAGCATTTT
CASRFGWQPQHF
>-|-|TRBV5-1|TRBJ1-2
TGCGCCAGCCGAAACGAGGGGACCTATGGCTACACCTTC
CASRNEGTYGYTF
>-|-|TRBV28|TRBJ1-1
TGTGCCAGCAGGAACCTATCTCCAGGGGTCGCTGAAGCTTTCTTT
CASRNLSPGVAEAFF
>TRBD1|-|TRBV18|TRBJ1-3
TGTGCCAGCACCTCCCGAGGACAGGCCTCTGGAAACACCATATATTTT
CASTSRGQASGNTIYF
>-|few|TRBV9|TRBJ1-1
TGTGCCAGCAGCGTAGGGCTGGGACTTCAGGGGCGGGCCACTGAAGCTTTCTTT
CASSVGLGLQGRATEAFF
>TRBD2|-|TRBV5-4|TRBJ2-1
TGTGCCAGCAGCTCCCGACTAGCGCGGAGCTCCTACAATGAGCAGTTCTTC
CASSSRLARSSYNEQFF
>TRBD2|-|TRBV13|TRBJ2-7
TGTGCCAGCAGCTTTCGACTAGCGGGGGTGGCCTACGAGCAGTACTTC
CASSFRLAGVAYEQYF
>TRBD1|-|TRBV5-1|TRBJ1-2
TGCGCCAGCAGCGGAGGACAGGGCAACTATGGCTACACCTTC
CASSGGQGNYGYTF
>TRBD1|-|TRBV30|TRBJ2-7
TGTGCCTGGAGACCTGGACAGGGCGGGGAGCAGTACTTC
CAWRPGQGGEQYF
>TRBD1|few|TRBV2|TRBJ2-5
TGTGCCAGCAGGGCGGGACAGGGCACGCAGGAGACCCAGTACTTC
CASRAGQGTQETQYF
>TRBD2|once|TRBV7-2|TRBJ2-2
TGTGCCAGCAGCTCGGGAGGGTACACCGGGGAGCTGTTTTTT
CASSSGGYTGELFF
>-|-|TRBV19|TRBJ2-5
TGTGCCAGTAGTAGTTACCAAGAGACCCAGTACTTC
CASSSYQETQYF
>-|-|TRBV5-1|TRBJ1-3
TGCGCCAGCAGCTTGGCGGGGGCAAGTGGAAACACCATATATTTT
CASSLAGASGNTIYF
>-|-|TRBV27|TRBJ1-4
TGTGCCAGCGGATCTGTCTTGACTAATGAAAAACTGTTTTTT
CASGSVLTNEKLFF
>-|-|TRBV5-5|TRBJ1-5
TGTGCCAGCAGCTTGGCCGGGGGTGGCAATCAGCCCCAGCATTTT
CASSLAGGGNQPQHF
>TRBD1|-|TRBV13|TRBJ1-6
TGTGCCAGCAGCTTAGCCCCCCCAGGGGGGCTATATAATTCACCCCTCCACTTT
CASSLAPPGGLYNSPLHF
>-|-|TRBV28|TRBJ2-7
TGTGCCAGCAGTTCCTCCCCGTCCTACGAGCAGTACTTC
CASSSSPSYEQYF
>TRBD2|once|TRBV19|TRBJ2-1
TGTGCCAGTAGAGTAGCGGGCAGCTCCTACAATGAGCAGTTCTTC
CASRVAGSSYNEQFF
>TRBD1|once|TRBV5-4|TRBJ2-2
TGTGCCAGCAGCCAAGGGACAGGGGACACCGGGGAGCTGTTTTTT
CASSQGTGDTGELFF
>-|-|TRBV30|TRBJ1-5
TGTGCCTGGAGTCCGTCCGGCAATCAGCCCCAGCATTTT
CAWSPSGNQPQHF
>TRBD1|-|TRBV2|TRBJ1-1
TGTGCCAGCAGTGGGCGAACAGGGGGCGGCACTGAAGCTTTCTTT
CASSGRTGGGTEAFF
>-|-|TRBV27|TRBJ2-7
TGTGCCAGCAGTTTTACAGGTAGATCCCACGAGCAGTACTTC
CASSFTGRSHEQYF
>-|-|TRBV28|TRBJ2-3
TGTGCCAGCCGCGGTGGGGGTCCGGATACGCAGTATTTT
CASRGGGPDTQYF
>-|-|TRBV4-1|TRBJ1-4
TGCGCCAGCACCCCCAATCCGGCGAAAACTAATGAAAAACTGTTTTTT
CASTPNPAKTNEKLFF
>TRBD2|-|TRBV6-6|TRBJ2-7
TGTGCCAGCAGTCCCTCCGGGGGGTCCTCCTACGAGCAGTACTTC
CASSPSGGSSYEQYF
>-|-|TRBV12-5|TRBJ2-3
TGTGCTAGTGGTTTGGTTGTTTGGGGGTTCACAGATACGCAGTATTTT
CASGLVVWGFTDTQYF